A selection of T cell receptor beta chains follows, all from one sample in a study of cytomegalovirus exposure and HLA in healthy donors. Clones were read by immunoSEQ multiplex PCR, and TCRdb kept only the in-frame ones, dropping some. The sample lists 75,000 to 90,000 clones; 60% to 85% were seen once. Sequenced material: PBMCs. The receptors were sampled from a woman between 40 and 55 years old in good health and CMV-seropositive. The CDR3 runs from the conserved cysteine through the conserved F or W. A D gene is named only where the DNA matches it firmly. Size values are once, few and many counts, or a class for expanded clones, and some rows have none.

v_gene,d_gene,j_gene,abundance,CDR3aa,CDR3nt
TRBV28,-,TRBJ2-7,-,CASSQGRYEQYF,TGTGCCAGCAGTCAGGGGCGCTACGAGCAGTACTTC
TRBV19,-,TRBJ2-3,-,CASSTGPQQYF,TGTGCCAGTAGCACAGGACCCCAGCAGTATTTT
TRBV5-1,-,TRBJ2-1,-,CASSIPLVRDEQFF,TGCGCCAGCTCCATTCCCCTAGTTAGAGATGAGCAGTTCTTC
TRBV5-1,-,TRBJ1-1,-,CASSPGTTGRLEAFF,TGCGCCAGCAGCCCAGGGACGACAGGTCGTCTCGAAGCTTTCTTT
TRBV5-4,TRBD1,TRBJ2-7,-,CASSRPGQDTYEQYF,TGTGCCAGCAGCCGGCCGGGACAGGACACCTACGAGCAGTACTTC
TRBV6-5,-,TRBJ1-2,few,CASSYRAGDNYGYTF,TGTGCCAGCAGTTACAGGGCAGGGGACAACTATGGCTACACCTTC
TRBV28,TRBD1,TRBJ2-1,-,CASKSPGGSYNEQFF,TGTGCCAGCAAATCCCCAGGGGGCAGTTACAATGAGCAGTTCTTC
TRBV27,TRBD1,TRBJ1-2,few,CASRNTGDYGYTF,TGTGCCAGCAGAAATACAGGGGACTATGGCTACACCTTC
TRBV7-6,TRBD1,TRBJ1-2,-,CASSPRQGGYGYTF,TGTGCCAGCAGCCCTAGACAGGGAGGATATGGCTACACCTTC
TRBV4-2,TRBD1,TRBJ2-7,once,CASSQEVAHTGGAYEQYF,TGTGCCAGCAGCCAAGAAGTAGCCCACACAGGGGGCGCGTACGAGCAGTACTTC
TRBV5-1,TRBD1,TRBJ2-6,few,CASSSTGVPGANVLTF,TGCGCCAGCAGCTCCACAGGGGTACCTGGGGCCAACGTCCTGACTTTC
TRBV25-1,-,TRBJ1-1,-,CASSDQGGAFF,TGTGCCAGCAGTGACCAGGGTGGAGCTTTCTTT
TRBV4-1,TRBD2,TRBJ2-7,once,CASSQGPLASGYEQYF,TGCGCCAGCAGCCAAGGCCCACTAGCGTCAGGCTACGAGCAGTACTTC
TRBV7-6,-,TRBJ2-7,-,CASSPRRSYEQYF,TGTGCCAGCAGCCCCCGGCGGTCCTACGAGCAGTACTTC
TRBV9,-,TRBJ2-7,-,CASSQGRHGTYEQYF,TGTGCCAGCAGCCAGGGTAGGCACGGAACCTACGAGCAGTACTTC
TRBV4-1,TRBD1,TRBJ2-5,-,CASSQDQAGTGTETQYF,TGCGCCAGCAGCCAAGATCAGGCAGGGACAGGGACGGAGACCCAGTACTTC
TRBV18,-,TRBJ2-2,-,CASSPTTQGANTGELFF,TGTGCCAGCTCACCGACAACACAGGGAGCGAACACCGGGGAGCTGTTTTTT
TRBV30,-,TRBJ2-4,-,CAWSEITGAADQYF,TGTGCCTGGAGCGAAATCACGGGAGCGGCTGATCAGTACTTC
TRBV4-1,-,TRBJ1-3,few,CASSRGGLVLSGNTIYF,TGCGCCAGCAGCCGGGGAGGACTAGTTCTCTCTGGAAACACCATATATTTT
TRBV18,-,TRBJ2-1,-,CASSPGLNNEQFF,TGTGCCAGCTCACCTGGGCTTAACAATGAGCAGTTCTTC
TRBV7-8,TRBD2,TRBJ2-7,-,CASSPEAGRLSYEQYF,TGTGCCAGCAGCCCAGAAGCGGGACGCCTGAGTTACGAGCAGTACTTC
TRBV2,-,TRBJ2-1,-,CASSDSRDMGQFF,TGTGCCAGCAGTGACTCCCGGGACATGGGGCAGTTCTTC
TRBV28,-,TRBJ1-4,once,CASSSSVHSEKLFF,TGTGCCAGCAGTTCGTCTGTGCATAGTGAAAAACTGTTTTTT
TRBV28,TRBD1,TRBJ1-2,-,CASSWMRGLGYGYTF,TGTGCCAGCAGTTGGATGAGGGGGCTGGGCTATGGCTACACCTTC
TRBV10-3,TRBD1,TRBJ1-1,-,CAISDQTGRMNTEAFF,TGTGCCATCAGTGACCAGACAGGGAGGATGAACACTGAAGCTTTCTTT
TRBV28,-,TRBJ1-2,-,CASSPARGTYGYTF,TGTGCCAGCAGCCCTGCCAGGGGAACCTATGGCTACACCTTC
TRBV7-9,TRBD2,TRBJ2-5,-,CATAQRLAGQETQYF,TGTGCCACCGCCCAGCGACTAGCGGGGCAAGAGACCCAGTACTTC
TRBV7-9,-,TRBJ1-5,-,CASSLGRDQPQHF,TGTGCCAGCAGCCTCGGGAGGGATCAGCCCCAGCATTTT
TRBV7-6,TRBD1,TRBJ1-4,-,CASSLGSGQSEKLFF,TGTGCCAGCAGCTTGGGTTCGGGACAGAGTGAAAAACTGTTTTTT
TRBV9,TRBD1,TRBJ2-3,-,CASSPGQGANTQYF,TGTGCCAGCAGCCCGGGACAGGGGGCAAATACGCAGTATTTT
TRBV29-1,-,TRBJ1-5,-,CSVGTGGNQPQHF,TGCAGCGTTGGGACGGGGGGCAATCAGCCCCAGCATTTT
TRBV2,-,TRBJ1-1,-,CASSREGGTEAFF,TGTGCCAGCAGTCGAGAGGGGGGGACTGAAGCTTTCTTT
TRBV7-9,-,TRBJ2-6,-,CASSGTASGANVLTF,TGTGCCAGCAGTGGTACAGCCTCTGGGGCCAACGTCCTGACTTTC
TRBV4-2,TRBD1,TRBJ2-2,-,CASSQAFDWTGNTGELFF,TGTGCCAGCAGCCAGGCTTTTGACTGGACAGGGAACACCGGGGAGCTGTTTTTT
TRBV6-5,TRBD1,TRBJ2-7,-,CASRDRIYEQYF,TGTGCCAGCAGGGACAGGATATACGAGCAGTACTTC
TRBV2,TRBD1,TRBJ1-2,-,CASSELRTGVNYGYTF,TGTGCCAGCAGCGAGCTTCGGACAGGCGTTAACTATGGCTACACCTTC
TRBV10-3,TRBD1,TRBJ1-4,-,CAIRQGANEKLFF,TGTGCCATCCGACAGGGGGCGAATGAAAAACTGTTTTTT
TRBV4-2,TRBD2,TRBJ2-5,-,CASSQDWRGGQTQYF,TGTGCCAGCAGCCAAGATTGGCGGGGGGGTCAGACCCAGTACTTC
TRBV5-4,TRBD2,TRBJ2-1,-,CASSLRTRNGYNEQFF,TGTGCCAGCAGCCTAAGGACTAGGAACGGGTACAATGAGCAGTTCTTC
TRBV11-2,-,TRBJ2-3,-,CASSLRLRGVTDTQYF,TGTGCCAGCAGCTTACGACTAAGAGGTGTCACAGATACGCAGTATTTT
TRBV5-1,TRBD1,TRBJ2-5,-,CASSFPGQGKRETQYF,TGCGCCAGCAGCTTCCCGGGACAGGGGAAGAGAGAGACCCAGTACTTC
TRBV5-4,TRBD1,TRBJ1-6,-,CASSDTGGKLGSPLHF,TGTGCCAGCAGCGATACAGGGGGCAAATTGGGTTCACCCCTCCACTTT
TRBV6-1,TRBD1,TRBJ1-5,-,CASTSTGLPNQPQHF,TGTGCCAGCACCTCGACAGGGTTGCCCAATCAGCCCCAGCATTTT
TRBV29-1,TRBD1,TRBJ1-3,few,CSVGGTGAAGNTIYF,TGCAGCGTTGGAGGGACAGGAGCGGCTGGAAACACCATATATTTT